These 32 T cell receptor beta chains came from one sample sequenced in a study of control samples from healthy donors and cancer patients. Clones were read by immunoSEQ multiplex PCR, and TCRdb kept only the in-frame ones, dropping some. Among tens of thousands of clones, roughly 87% were seen once, and the ten largest hold just under 4%. The specimen sequenced was blood. These receptors were collected from a woman between 45 and 60 years old in good health.

This rearrangement joins TRBV12-5 to TRBJ2-1, with TRBD2 matching over 7 bases. This CDR3 has 16 amino acids. The trim removed 5 bases at V and 9 bases at J, leaving 16 bases unmatched. Germline values: CDR1 LGHNT, CDR2 FRNRAP. The CDR3 is CASGIWLGGRPGEQFF. The CDR3 DNA follows: TGTGCTAGTGGTATATGGCTAGGCGGGAGACCTGGTGAGCAGTTCTTC.

The rearrangement uses TRBV11-2 and TRBJ2-7; the match to TRBD1 covers 8 bases. Unmatched junction bases numbered 6, after V lost 5 bases and J lost 3 bases. The CDR3 is made up of 14 amino acids. Germline CDR1 is SGHAT and CDR2 is FQNNGV. The CDR3 DNA reads TGTGCCAGCAGCCAGAGACAGGGGTTCTACGAGCAGTACTTC. Translated: CASSQRQGFYEQYF.

The chain has TRBV6-5 and TRBJ1-4; a possible D gene is TRBD1 (5 bases). CDR3 length: 15 amino acids. Looked up from germline, CDR1 is MNHEY and CDR2 is SVGAGI. V shed 2 bases and J shed 4 bases, with 11 bases lying between them. This chain's CDR3 is CASSYDGADNEKLFF. The CDR3 DNA sequence: TGTGCCAGCAGTTACGATGGGGCGGATAATGAAAAACTGTTTTTT.

This clone is medium-sized (0.01 to 0.1%) by share. The chain links TRBV27 to TRBJ2-5; 7 bases map to TRBD1. The CDR3 has 17 residues. Germline assignment: CDR1 MNHEY and CDR2 SMNVEV (reference sequence). The trim removed 5 bases at V and 4 bases at J, leaving 16 bases unmatched. The CDR3 here is CASSADSHTGVGETQYF. CDR3 in DNA: TGTGCCAGCAGTGCCGACTCCCACACAGGGGTTGGAGAGACCCAGTACTTC.

The gene calls are TRBV20-1 and TRBJ1-1; the match to TRBD1 covers 8 bases. CDR3 size: 11 residues. Germline assignment: CDR1 DFQATT and CDR2 SNEGSKA (reference sequence). V shed 7 bases and J 3 bases; nucleotides not matched to a gene: 1. The CDR3 DNA sequence: TGCAGTGTACAGGGGGACACTGAAGCTTTCTTT. Its protein product is CSVQGDTEAFF.

V gene TRBV4-1 combines with J gene TRBJ2-3, with TRBD2 identical over 9 bases. CDR1 MGHRA and CDR2 YSYEKL come from the germline V gene. This CDR3 is built from 17 residues. The trim removed 1 base at V and 2 bases at J, leaving 7 bases unmatched. CDR3 residues: CASSQGRAGGNTDTQYF. The CDR3 bases are TGCGCCAGCAGCCAAGGACGAGCGGGAGGAAACACAGATACGCAGTATTTT.

The chain joins TRBV4-1 to TRBJ1-2; 7 bases are a match to TRBD1. The ends lost 4 bases at V and 3 bases at J; junction bases unmatched: 2. The CDR3 sequence is 13 residues long. Per the germline V gene, CDR1 is MGHRA and CDR2 is YSYEKL. CDR3 nucleotides: TGCGCCAGCAGCCCTCAGGGGGACTATGGCTACACCTTC. Protein product: CASSPQGDYGYTF.

This clone showed up just a few times. The chain joins TRBV4-1 to TRBJ1-4; 8 bases fit TRBD1. This CDR3 region has 17 residues. Trimming cost V 5 bases and J 10 bases; bases outside gene matches: 18. Germline V gives CDR1 MGHRA, CDR2 YSYEKL. The CDR3 region has the DNA TGCGCCAGCAGCACCCAGCCACCGGGACAGGCGGTTGGAAAACTGTTTTTT. Translating gives CASSTQPPGQAVGKLFF.

This clone was picked up one time. V is TRBV5-6 and J is TRBJ2-2; D may be TRBD2 (6 bases). The length of the CDR3 is 16 residues. Between the trimmed V and J ends, which lost 2 bases and 7 bases, there was a span of 18 bases. CDR1 and CDR2 from the germline V gene are SGHDT and YYEEEE. The DNA of the CDR3 is TGTGCCAGCAGCTTAACTCCGGAGGGGTTGGGCGGGGAGCTGTTTTTT. Translated, it gives CASSLTPEGLGGELFF.

This clone was observed a single time. The gene calls are TRBV18 and TRBJ2-1; D is perhaps TRBD2 (5 bases). The CDR3 runs 15 residues. With 6 bases removed from V and 7 bases from J, the gap between germline ends came to 19 bases. The germline gives CDR1 KGHSH, CDR2 LQKENI. As DNA, the CDR3 is TGTGCCAGCTCTCCGCGTAACACTAGGGATAATGAGCAGTTCTTC. Residues: CASSPRNTRDNEQFF.

This clone has a single count. This specimen includes other DNA sequences encoding the same CDR3. This chain connects TRBV20-1 to TRBJ2-1, with no clear D. The V gene lost 5 bases and the J gene lost 4 bases, with 3 bases spanning the gap. This CDR3 is 10 amino acids long. Per the germline V gene, CDR1 is DFQATT and CDR2 is SNEGSKA (reference sequence). DNA for the CDR3: TGCAGTGCTTCTTACAATGAGCAGTTCTTC. Its protein product is CSASYNEQFF.

The V gene is TRBV20-1, the J gene TRBJ1-5; D gene uncertain. V dropped 0 bases and J dropped 10 bases, with 7 bases sitting between them. This CDR3 has 11 amino acids. In germline, CDR1 is DFQATT, CDR2 SNEGSKA (reference sequence). DNA for the CDR3: TGCAGTGCTAGAGACTCGGGCCCCCAGCATTTT. Its translation: CSARDSGPQHF.

J is TRBJ2-3 and V is TRBV7-9; D possibly corresponds to TRBD1 (5 bases). Germline V lookup: CDR1 SEHNR, CDR2 FQNEAQ (reference sequence). The CDR3 covers 17 residues. Trimming pared 3 bases from V and 3 bases from J, leaving 19 bases between. For the CDR3, the DNA is TGTGCCAGCAGCTTGGGGCGACTGGGTCAAAGGACAGATACGCAGTATTTT. This codes for CASSLGRLGQRTDTQYF.

This chain's CDR3 is CASSLSQGPLGNTIYF. DNA of the CDR3: TGTGCCAGCAGCTTGTCACAGGGCCCTTTGGGAAACACCATATATTTT. V and J are TRBV7-8 and TRBJ1-3; maybe TRBD1 (6 bases). The length of the CDR3 is 16 residues. Trimming removed 3 bases at V and 4 bases at J, with 16 bases between. Germline CDR1 and CDR2: SGHVS and FQNEAQ.

The CDR3 loop reads CASTAESSYNEQFF. CDR3 sequence (DNA): TGTGCCAGCACCGCGGAGAGCTCCTACAATGAGCAGTTCTTC. The chain employs TRBV2 and TRBJ2-1; D is unclear. V shed 7 bases and J shed 0 bases, with 10 bases lying between them. CDR3 size: 14 residues. Germline CDR1 reads SNHLY; CDR2 reads FYNNEI.

The chain combines TRBV5-4 with TRBJ2-4; maybe TRBD1 (6 bases). V was pared by 4 bases and J by 3 bases, with 20 bases between. The length of the CDR3 is 17 residues. The germline V gene encodes CDR1 SGHNT and CDR2 YYREEE (reference sequence). The CDR3 DNA sequence: TGTGCCAGCAGCCCGGGATTACAGGGATTGGACAAAAACATTCAGTACTTC. It yields the protein CASSPGLQGLDKNIQYF.

The chain links TRBV5-1 to TRBJ2-2; D call uncertain. The CDR3 contains 14 residues. From germline, CDR1 is SGHRS and CDR2 YFSETQ. Trimming took 3 bases from V and 8 from J, leaving 14 bases between them. DNA for the CDR3: TGCGCCAGCAGCTGGATTGGCGTGCAAGGGGAGCTGTTTTTT. As protein: CASSWIGVQGELFF.

The chain is built from TRBV28 and TRBJ1-6; D unclear. This CDR3 has 14 amino acids. Germline-derived CDR1 and CDR2 are MDHEN and SYDVKM. Trimming took off 6 bases at V and 8 bases at J, with 14 bases between the two ends. The CDR3 DNA follows: TGTGCCAGCAGGGAAGGCTCCGGGGATTCACCCCTCCACTTT. Its protein product is CASREGSGDSPLHF.

The V and J genes are TRBV6-1 and TRBJ2-1, with a weak D call TRBD2 (6 bases). The V gene's germline CDR1 is MNHNS and CDR2 SASEGT. The V end was cut by 7 bases, the J end by 9 bases, with 16 bases between. The CDR3 loop spans 13 amino acids. The CDR3 DNA is TGTGCCAGCATTACCGAGGCCGGGGGTGAGCAGTTCTTC. Its translation: CASITEAGGEQFF.

The chain is built from TRBV5-8 and TRBJ1-6; D is possibly TRBD1 (5 bases). The CDR3 sequence is 15 residues long. Trimming cost V 1 base and J 8 bases, with 13 bases left between them. The V gene's germline CDR1 is SGHTS and CDR2 YDEGEE. CDR3: CASSLLADTYSPLHF. Written as DNA, the CDR3 is TGTGCCAGCAGCTTGCTCGCGGACACCTATTCACCCCTCCACTTT. The full variable domain, with the rest looked up from reference TRBV5-8 and TRBJ1-6, is EAGVTQSPTHLIKTRGQQATLRCSPISGHTSVYWYQQALGLGLQFLLWYDEGEERNRGNFPPRFSGRQFPNYSSELNVNALELEDSALYLCASSLLADTYSPLHFGNGTRLTVT.

This clone was found once. The chain combines TRBV3-1 (or the pseudogene TRBV3-2) with TRBJ2-1; no clear D gene. The CDR3 sequence is 15 residues long. CDR1 LGHDT and CDR2 YNNKEL come from the germline V gene (reference sequence). Between the trimmed V and J ends, which lost 4 bases and 1 base, there was a span of 11 bases. CDR3 bases: TGTGCCAGCAGCCCCCGGATGGGGTCCTACAATGAGCAGTTCTTC. Amino acids: CASSPRMGSYNEQFF.

The chain has TRBV18 and TRBJ1-1; TRBD1 aligns across 7 bases. The ends lost 1 base at V and 0 bases at J; junction bases unmatched: 5. Looked up from germline, CDR1 is KGHSH and CDR2 is LQKENI. This CDR3 is 16 amino acids long. The CDR3 region is CASSPLNRGLNTEAFF. The CDR3 DNA is TGTGCCAGCTCACCACTAAACAGGGGCTTGAACACTGAAGCTTTCTTT.

This clone was seen only once. The chain joins TRBV28 to TRBJ1-1; TRBD1 might be the D (6 bases). Trimming removed 2 bases at V and 1 base at J, with 17 bases between. Germline V gene sequence: CDR1 MDHEN, CDR2 SYDVKM. This CDR3 is built from 17 residues. The CDR3 coding sequence is TGTGCCAGCAGTTTACCCGCCCGGGGGCTGAGGAACACTGAAGCTTTCTTT. Its translation is CASSLPARGLRNTEAFF.

The rearrangement joins TRBV21-1 to TRBJ2-2; the table calls TRBD2, which could not be checked here. TRBV21-1 is designated a pseudogene. The CDR3 totals 14 residues. CDR3 nucleotides: TGTGCCAGCAGCAAAGCGAAAAGGAGCGGGGAGCTGTTTTTT. Its protein is CASSKAKRSGELFF.

The rearrangement uses TRBV5-1 and TRBJ1-1, with no clear D. This CDR3 comprises 14 residues. CDR1 and CDR2 (germline): SGHRS, YFSETQ. With 3 bases removed from V and 3 bases from J, the gap between germline ends came to 12 bases. The DNA for the CDR3 is TGCGCCAGCAGCTCGGCAGGAGGCTACACTGAAGCTTTCTTT. This translates into CASSSAGGYTEAFF.

This sequence joins TRBV5-8 and TRBJ1-6, with TRBD1 identical over 9 bases. Germline-derived CDR1 and CDR2 are SGHTS and YDEGEE. V dropped 4 bases and J dropped 5; count of bases not matched to a gene: 7. The CDR3 has 16 residues. This chain's CDR3 is CASSHRTGGNNSPLHF. The CDR3, as DNA: TGTGCCAGCAGCCACCGCACAGGGGGCAATAATTCACCCCTCCACTTT.

This chain uses TRBV3-1 (or the pseudogene TRBV3-2) with TRBJ1-1, with 7 bases aligning to TRBD1. The V gene end was trimmed by 4 bases and the J gene end by 5 bases; junction bases not matched to a gene: 7. CDR1 and CDR2 (germline): LGHDT, YNNKEL (reference sequence). The CDR3 length is 14 residues. The CDR3 coding sequence is TGTGCCAGCAGCCTTGACAGGGTACGGACTGAAGCTTTCTTT. Amino acids: CASSLDRVRTEAFF.

This clone was picked up a small number of times. V usage is TRBV30 and J usage is TRBJ1-5, with D maybe TRBD1 (5 bases). The V end was cut by 5 bases, the J end by 0 bases, with 8 bases between. CDR3 length: 13 residues. Looked up from germline, CDR1 is GTSNPN and CDR2 is SVGIG (reference sequence). This CDR3 is CAWQGDSNQPQHF. In DNA form, the CDR3 reads TGTGCCTGGCAGGGAGATAGCAATCAGCCCCAGCATTTT.

The chain links TRBV3-1 (or the pseudogene TRBV3-2) to TRBJ1-5; no firm D call. Germline V lookup: CDR1 LGHDT, CDR2 YNNKEL (reference sequence). The V gene lost 6 bases and the J gene lost 5 bases, with 2 bases spanning the gap. This CDR3 comprises 10 residues. The CDR3 protein is CASRDQPQHF. CDR3 DNA sequence: TGTGCCAGCAGGGATCAGCCCCAGCATTTT.

The rearrangement uses TRBV5-6 and TRBJ2-5, with D uncertain. This CDR3 comprises 14 residues. V was shortened by 0 bases and J by 2 bases, with 8 bases between the two germline ends. Germline CDR1 and CDR2: SGHDT and YYEEEE. CDR3 region: CASSLVGRQETQYF. For the CDR3, the DNA is TGTGCCAGCAGCTTGGTTGGTAGGCAAGAGACCCAGTACTTC.

This clone showed up just once. The chain uses TRBV7-3 and TRBJ2-1; 11 nucleotides align to TRBD2. The CDR3 has 16 amino acids. Germline V gene lookup returns CDR1 SGHTA and CDR2 FQGTGA. With V trimmed by 5 bases and J by 7 bases, 10 bases remained unmatched. The CDR3 loop is CASSPTLAGVKNEQFF. The CDR3, as DNA: TGTGCCAGCAGCCCAACACTAGCGGGAGTGAAAAATGAGCAGTTCTTC.

This rearrangement joins TRBV10-3 to TRBJ2-7, with 9 positions matching TRBD2. The CDR3 has 16 residues. Germline lookup yields CDR1 ENHRY and CDR2 SYGVKD. The ends lost 6 bases at V and 0 bases at J; junction bases unmatched: 9. CDR3 protein: CAIRDFSGSSSYEQYF. The DNA for the CDR3 is TGTGCCATCAGGGACTTTAGCGGGAGTTCCTCCTACGAGCAGTACTTC.